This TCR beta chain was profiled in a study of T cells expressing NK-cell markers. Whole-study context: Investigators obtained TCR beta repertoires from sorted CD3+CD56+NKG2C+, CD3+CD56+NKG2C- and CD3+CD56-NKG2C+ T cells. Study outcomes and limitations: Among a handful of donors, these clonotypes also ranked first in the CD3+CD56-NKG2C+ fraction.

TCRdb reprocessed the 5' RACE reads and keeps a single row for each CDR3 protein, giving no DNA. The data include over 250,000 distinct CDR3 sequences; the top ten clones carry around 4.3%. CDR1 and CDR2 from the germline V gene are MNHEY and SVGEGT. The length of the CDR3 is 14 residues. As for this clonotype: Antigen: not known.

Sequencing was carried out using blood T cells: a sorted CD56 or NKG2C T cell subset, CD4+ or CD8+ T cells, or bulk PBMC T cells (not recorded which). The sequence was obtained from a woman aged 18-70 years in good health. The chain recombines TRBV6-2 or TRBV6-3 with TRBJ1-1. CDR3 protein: CASRPLDGFTEAFF.